A single sample gave rise to the 23 T cell receptor beta chains below, sequenced in a study of T cell repertoires in cytomegalovirus infection. One entry per CDR3 protein results from TCRdb running MiXCR on the reads. This sample has approximately 730,000 distinct CDR3 sequences, with around a third found just once. For these TCRs, the target antigens are not known. This specimen was cultured PBMCs, taken from culture after CMV antigen stimulation. The receptors come from a human donor in good health (CMV status not recorded). Some clones in this sample may be carry-over from other donors' samples.

The chain carries TRBV7-6 and TRBJ2-7, with 13 bases aligning to TRBD2. The germline V gene encodes CDR1 SGHVS and CDR2 FNYEAQ. The V gene end was trimmed by 5 bases and the J gene end by 9 bases; junction bases not matched to a gene: 7. This CDR3 region has 14 residues. CDR3 in amino acids: CASSELAGGPGQYF. CDR3 sequence (DNA): TGTGCCAGCAGCGAACTAGCGGGAGGGCCGGGGCAGTACTTC.

The V gene is TRBV12-3 or TRBV12-4, the J gene TRBJ2-6; D not certain. The CDR3 length is 15 residues. Trimming stripped 3 bases from V and 1 base from J, with 7 bases between. The CDR3 sequence: CASSLSVSGANVLTF. Written as DNA, the CDR3 is TGTGCCAGCAGTTTGAGTGTATCTGGGGCCAACGTCCTGACTTTC.

This clonotype was counted only a few times. This chain joins TRBV12-3 or TRBV12-4 and TRBJ2-1; unclear D gene. The CDR3 sequence is 13 residues long. V was pared by 7 bases and J by 1 base, with 8 bases between. CDR3 sequence: CASTLLSYNEQFF. CDR3 DNA: TGTGCCAGCACCCTCCTGTCCTACAATGAGCAGTTCTTC.

This clonotype has at least ten counts. The chain couples TRBV7-2 to TRBJ1-4; D may be TRBD1 (5 bases). This CDR3 region has 15 residues. Germline CDR1 is SGHTA and CDR2 is FQGNSA. The ends were cut back, 5 bases at V and 8 bases at J, with 18 bases in the middle. The CDR3 spells CASSAGGVGKEKLFF. The CDR3 bases are TGTGCCAGCAGCGCGGGGGGTGTGGGGAAGGAAAAACTGTTTTTT.

There are a few counts of this clonotype. The chain carries TRBV27 and TRBJ1-1; D ambiguous. The CDR3 extends over 14 amino acids. The V and J ends lost 5 bases and 4 bases respectively, with 14 bases between them. Germline V CDR1 and CDR2: MNHEY, SMNVEV (reference sequence). Here the CDR3 reads CASSPLGTGTEAFF. The CDR3 bases are TGTGCCAGCAGTCCCTTGGGTACGGGCACTGAAGCTTTCTTT.

The chain has TRBV6-2 or TRBV6-3 and TRBJ1-1, with D hard to call. Trimming took 4 bases from V and 7 from J, leaving 10 bases between them. This CDR3 comprises 12 residues. From germline, CDR1 is MNHEY and CDR2 SVGEGT. CDR3 bases: TGTGCCAGCAGTTCGGGTGGCGTTGAAGCTTTCTTT. Its translation: CASSSGGVEAFF.

This clonotype was counted ten times or more. The chain links TRBV7-2 to TRBJ2-7; 7 bases map to TRBD2. The CDR3 is made up of 13 amino acids. The V and J ends lost 4 bases and 6 bases, in that order; junction bases with no gene match: 6. Germline lookup yields CDR1 SGHTA and CDR2 FQGNSA. The CDR3 region is CASSSWEGSEQYF. Here the CDR3 DNA reads TGTGCCAGCAGCTCATGGGAGGGGAGCGAGCAGTACTTC.

J is TRBJ1-2 and V is TRBV11-2; D possibly corresponds to TRBD1 (6 bases). V was trimmed by 1 base and J by 6 bases, leaving 15 bases between them. This CDR3 contains 15 residues. Germline V gives CDR1 SGHAT, CDR2 FQNNGV. CDR3 nucleotide sequence: TGTGCCAGCAGCTTAGTGCCAGGGGATCCCAATGGCTACACCTTC. Protein sequence: CASSLVPGDPNGYTF.

The V gene is TRBV2, the J gene TRBJ1-2; D perhaps matches TRBD1 (5 bases). The ends were cut back, 5 bases at V and 0 bases at J, with 16 bases in the middle. CDR3 length equals 16 residues. Germline V gene data show CDR1 as SNHLY and CDR2 as FYNNEI. This chain's CDR3 is CASSRYGGISNYGYTF. The CDR3 DNA follows: TGTGCCAGCAGTCGATACGGGGGAATCTCTAACTATGGCTACACCTTC. The full variable domain, its missing parts supplied by reference TRBV2 and TRBJ1-2, is EPEVTQTPSHQVTQMGQEVILRCVPISNHLYFYWYRQILGQKVEFLVSFYNNEISEKSEIFDDQFSVERPDGSNFTLKIRSTKLEDSAMYFCASSRYGGISNYGYTFGSGTRLTVV.

The chain recombines TRBV5-5 with TRBJ2-7, with 8 positions matching TRBD2. The germline CDR1 and CDR2 sequences are SGHKS and YYEKEE (reference sequence). The CDR3 has 16 residues. Trimming took 6 bases from V and 5 from J; bases not matched to a gene: 16. The CDR3 DNA reads as TGTGCCAGCATCCCCAGAGGCCGGAGCGGGAGACACGAGCAGTACTTC. Its protein product is CASIPRGRSGRHEQYF.

There are a few counts of this clonotype. The chain is built from TRBV15 and TRBJ2-7; 9 nucleotides match TRBD2. The CDR3 length is 15 residues. After removal of 3 bases from V and 2 bases from J, the junction contained 5 bases not matched to a gene. In germline, CDR1 is LNHNV, CDR2 YYDKDF (reference sequence). CDR3 in amino acids: CATSSSGSLTYEQYF. The DNA for the CDR3 is TGTGCCACCAGCAGTAGCGGGAGCCTAACCTACGAGCAGTACTTC.

In this sample, this clonotype turned up once. The chain uses TRBV6-4 and TRBJ2-1; a possible D gene is TRBD2 (6 bases). The CDR3 length is 14 residues. V was pared by 8 bases and J by 2 bases, with 13 bases between. CDR1 and CDR2 from the germline V gene are MRHNA and SNTAGT. The CDR3 sequence: CASFRDFTYNEQFF. For the CDR3, the DNA is TGTGCCAGCTTCCGGGACTTCACCTACAATGAGCAGTTCTTC.

In this sample, this clonotype turned up many times. The chain carries TRBV7-2 and TRBJ2-1, with 8 bases matching TRBD1. The germline gives CDR1 SGHTA, CDR2 FQGNSA. The CDR3 is 15 amino acids. Unmatched junction bases numbered 18, after V lost 5 bases and J lost 15 bases. The CDR3 DNA sequence: TGTGCCAGCAGCCTTGTGACGCAGGGGGCAACTGGCATGTTCTTC. Encoded protein: CASSLVTQGATGMFF.

This clonotype was found a few times. This rearrangement joins TRBV4-1 to TRBJ2-1; D is possibly TRBD2 (5 bases). The ends were cut back, 3 bases at V and 9 bases at J, with 9 bases in the middle. CDR3 length: 12 residues. The germline CDR1 and CDR2 sequences are MGHRA and YSYEKL. The CDR3 nucleotides read TGCGCCAGCAGCCACCCACTAGGTGAGCAGTTCTTC. Amino acids: CASSHPLGEQFF.

The chain couples TRBV2 to TRBJ2-5, with a weak D call TRBD1 (6 bases). Trimming took off 4 bases at V and 0 bases at J, with 9 bases between the two ends. CDR3 size: 14 residues. Germline lookup yields CDR1 SNHLY and CDR2 FYNNEI. The DNA for the CDR3 is TGTGCCAGCAGTGGTCAGGGGTACCAAGAGACCCAGTACTTC. Translating it yields CASSGQGYQETQYF. Full variable domain (missing parts from reference TRBV2 and TRBJ2-5): EPEVTQTPSHQVTQMGQEVILRCVPISNHLYFYWYRQILGQKVEFLVSFYNNEISEKSEIFDDQFSVERPDGSNFTLKIRSTKLEDSAMYFCASSGQGYQETQYFGPGTRLLVL.

The chain employs TRBV4-1 and TRBJ1-1; no reliable D call. Germline CDR1 MGHRA, CDR2 YSYEKL. V was shortened by 3 bases and J by 5 bases, with 10 bases between the two germline ends. The CDR3 is 13 amino acids. This CDR3 is CASSQGTWTEAFF. DNA of the CDR3: TGCGCCAGCAGCCAGGGTACCTGGACTGAAGCTTTCTTT.

This clonotype was seen more than once but under ten times. The chain couples TRBV4-2 to TRBJ2-7; 7 bases are shared with TRBD2. V dropped 0 bases and J dropped 2; count of bases not matched to a gene: 4. CDR1 is LGHNA and CDR2 is YNFKEQ in the germline V gene. The CDR3 has 15 amino acids. Written as DNA, the CDR3 is TGTGCCAGCAGCCAAGAGGCGGGAGCCCCCTACGAGCAGTACTTC. Translated, it gives CASSQEAGAPYEQYF.

This chain connects TRBV11-2 to TRBJ2-7; possibly TRBD2 for D (6 bases). Trimming shortened V by 6 bases and J by 5 bases, and 17 bases separated the two germline ends. CDR1 is SGHAT and CDR2 is FQNNGV in the germline V gene. This CDR3 has 14 residues. CDR3 bases: TGTGCCAGCAGGACCCCGGGAGTTCGGGACGAGCAGTACTTC. Amino acids: CASRTPGVRDEQYF.

This sequence joins TRBV11-2 and TRBJ2-3; D is unresolved. Germline V gene sequence: CDR1 SGHAT, CDR2 FQNNGV. The CDR3 sequence is 15 residues long. Trimming took 3 bases from V and 0 from J, leaving 10 bases between them. The CDR3 is CASSLPRRSTDTQYF. In nucleotides, the CDR3 is TGTGCCAGCAGCTTGCCGAGGAGAAGCACAGATACGCAGTATTTT.

The chain employs TRBV7-2 and TRBJ1-2; D ambiguous. Germline V lookup: CDR1 SGHTA, CDR2 FQGNSA. V was clipped by 5 bases and J by 1 base, with 11 bases between them. The length of the CDR3 is 14 residues. The CDR3 loop is CASSPGPINYGYTF. CDR3 DNA: TGTGCCAGCAGCCCCGGACCGATTAACTATGGCTACACCTTC. Complete variable domain (other parts from reference TRBV7-2 and TRBJ1-2): GAGVSQSPSNKVTEKGKDVELRCDPISGHTALYWYRQSLGQGLEFLIYFQGNSAPDKSGLPSDRFSAERTGGSVSTLTIQRTQQEDSAVYLCASSPGPINYGYTFGSGTRLTVV.

This clonotype was observed a handful of times. The chain joins TRBV11-2 to TRBJ1-6, with D hard to call. The germline V gene encodes CDR1 SGHAT and CDR2 FQNNGV. V lost 2 bases and J 9 bases, leaving 11 bases between the germline ends. The CDR3 has 14 residues. The CDR3 DNA is TGTGCCAGCAGCTTATCGGTGAGGGTTTCACCCCTCCACTTT. It encodes CASSLSVRVSPLHF.

The chain uses TRBV20-1 and TRBJ2-1, with 10 bases lining up with TRBD2. The CDR3 runs to 14 residues. Germline lookup yields CDR1 DFQATT and CDR2 SNEGSKA (reference sequence). V was pared by 4 bases and J by 4 bases, with 4 bases of the junction left unmatched. Written as DNA, the CDR3 is TGCAGTGCTAAAAGCGGGAGGGATTACAATGAGCAGTTCTTC. This encodes CSAKSGRDYNEQFF.

This clonotype came up many times. The rearrangement links TRBV7-2 to TRBJ2-7; the match to TRBD2 covers 9 bases. Germline V lookup: CDR1 SGHTA, CDR2 FQGNSA. The CDR3 is 13 amino acids. J lost 4 bases, V lost 5 bases, and 3 bases had no gene match. CDR3 nucleotides: TGTGCCAGCAGCCGCAGCGGGGGGTACGAGCAGTACTTC. Translation gives CASSRSGGYEQYF.